Below are 10 T cell receptor beta chains sequenced from a single sample in a study of cytotoxic CD8 clonotypes in ibrutinib-treated CLL. This table comes from immunoSEQ multiplex PCR, and its TCRdb copy is limited to in-frame clones, with some not included. The sample shows roughly 28,000 clones, over 75% of them seen only once. The sequenced sample was PBMCs, obtained after 24 months of ibrutinib treatment. The receptor set was obtained from a human donor with chronic lymphocytic leukemia.

The table lists this clone with a few counts. The chain joins TRBV5-4 to TRBJ1-6, with D hard to call. The germline gives CDR1 SGHNT, CDR2 YYREEE (reference sequence). CDR3 size: 15 residues. The germline V and J ends were trimmed by 5 bases and 6 bases, with 15 bases remaining between them. The CDR3 sequence: CASRDYLSGNSPLHF. CDR3 nucleotide sequence: TGTGCCAGCAGGGATTACTTGTCGGGTAATTCACCCCTCCACTTT.

V is TRBV5-4 and J is TRBJ1-5; no reliable D call. V lost 0 bases, J lost 3 bases, and 7 bases lay in between. The CDR3 sequence is 14 residues long. Germline V gene sequence: CDR1 SGHNT, CDR2 YYREEE (reference sequence). The CDR3 coding sequence is TGTGCCAGCAGCTTGGATAGGGCCAATCAGCCCCAGCATTTT. Residues: CASSLDRANQPQHF.

As DNA, the CDR3 is TGTGCCAGCAGTCGAACTGACCTTGCTAACTATGGCTACACCTTC. It encodes CASSRTDLANYGYTF. The V and J genes are TRBV28 and TRBJ1-2; D gene uncertain. Germline values: CDR1 MDHEN, CDR2 SYDVKM. The CDR3 consists of 15 residues. Trimming left V 5 bases short and J 0 bases short, with 13 bases between.

The chain employs TRBV6-5 and TRBJ2-2; 7 bases are a match to TRBD2. V shed 3 bases, J shed 4 bases, and the junction held 2 bases outside the gene matches. This CDR3 is built from 14 residues. CDR1 and CDR2 (germline): MNHEY, SVGAGI. CDR3 region: CASSYGTTTGELFF. CDR3 coding DNA: TGTGCCAGCAGTTATGGGACTACCACCGGGGAGCTGTTTTTT.

The V call is TRBV28, the J call TRBJ2-1; a weak D match, TRBD1 (6 bases). V was trimmed by 5 bases and J by 8 bases, leaving 16 bases between them. CDR3 size: 14 residues. The germline CDR1 and CDR2 sequences are MDHEN and SYDVKM. The CDR3 protein is CASSPPRDNHEQFF. The CDR3 bases are TGTGCCAGCAGTCCGCCCAGGGACAACCATGAGCAGTTCTTC.

This clone was observed a handful of times. Additional DNA sequences in this sample encode the identical CDR3. V and J are TRBV27 and TRBJ1-5; 10 nucleotides align to TRBD1. The CDR3 covers 16 residues. Germline CDR1 reads MNHEY; CDR2 reads SMNVEV (reference sequence). Trimming removed 6 bases from V and 1 base from J; junction bases left unmatched: 6. The CDR3 reads CASRPTGGRSNQPQHF. In nucleotides, the CDR3 is TGTGCCAGCAGACCGACAGGGGGCAGGAGCAATCAGCCCCAGCATTTT.

The rearrangement uses TRBV18 and TRBJ2-1, with 8 bases matching TRBD2. With 6 bases clipped from V and 0 bases from J, the junction kept 7 bases outside the gene matches. CDR3 length: 16 amino acids. Germline V gives CDR1 KGHSH, CDR2 LQKENI. The CDR3 is CASSGGVSGSYNEQFF. The CDR3 nucleotides read TGTGCCAGCTCCGGGGGGGTGTCCGGCTCCTACAATGAGCAGTTCTTC.

This chain connects TRBV2 to TRBJ2-5; tentatively, D is TRBD1 or TRBD2 (5 bases each). This CDR3 is 12 amino acids long. V was pared by 1 base and J by 5 bases, with 5 bases between. Germline values: CDR1 SNHLY, CDR2 FYNNEI. For the CDR3, the DNA is TGTGCCAGCAGTGAAGGGGACGAGACCCAGTACTTC. It encodes CASSEGDETQYF.

V and J are TRBV10-3 and TRBJ1-3, with 7 bases matching TRBD1. Looked up from germline, CDR1 is ENHRY and CDR2 is SYGVKD. This CDR3 contains 14 residues. V was pared by 5 bases and J by 2 bases, with 3 bases of the junction left unmatched. The CDR3 region has the DNA TGTGCCATCAGTCCCGACAGGGCTGGAAACACCATATATTTT. This gives the protein CAISPDRAGNTIYF.

The rearrangement uses TRBV7-9 and TRBJ2-7; TRBD1 aligns across 7 bases. V lost 5 bases to trimming and J lost 5 bases; unmatched junction nucleotides: 9. The CDR3 contains 14 residues. CDR1 and CDR2 (germline): SEHNR, FQNEAQ (reference sequence). DNA of the CDR3: TGTGCCAGCAGCCCTCCGGGACAGCACCACGAGCAGTACTTC. Its translation is CASSPPGQHHEQYF.